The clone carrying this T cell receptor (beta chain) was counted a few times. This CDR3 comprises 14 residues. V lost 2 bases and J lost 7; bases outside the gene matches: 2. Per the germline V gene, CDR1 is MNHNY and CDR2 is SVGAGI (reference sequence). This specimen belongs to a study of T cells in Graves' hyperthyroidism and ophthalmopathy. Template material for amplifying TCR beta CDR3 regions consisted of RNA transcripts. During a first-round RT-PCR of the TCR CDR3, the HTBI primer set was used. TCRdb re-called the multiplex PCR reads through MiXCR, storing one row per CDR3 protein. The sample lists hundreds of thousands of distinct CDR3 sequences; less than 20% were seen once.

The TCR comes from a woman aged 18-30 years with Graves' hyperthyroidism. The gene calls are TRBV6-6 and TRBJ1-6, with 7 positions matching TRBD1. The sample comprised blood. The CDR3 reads CASSYDRANSPLHF. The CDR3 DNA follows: TGTGCCAGCAGTTACGACAGGGCGAATTCACCCCTCCACTTT.